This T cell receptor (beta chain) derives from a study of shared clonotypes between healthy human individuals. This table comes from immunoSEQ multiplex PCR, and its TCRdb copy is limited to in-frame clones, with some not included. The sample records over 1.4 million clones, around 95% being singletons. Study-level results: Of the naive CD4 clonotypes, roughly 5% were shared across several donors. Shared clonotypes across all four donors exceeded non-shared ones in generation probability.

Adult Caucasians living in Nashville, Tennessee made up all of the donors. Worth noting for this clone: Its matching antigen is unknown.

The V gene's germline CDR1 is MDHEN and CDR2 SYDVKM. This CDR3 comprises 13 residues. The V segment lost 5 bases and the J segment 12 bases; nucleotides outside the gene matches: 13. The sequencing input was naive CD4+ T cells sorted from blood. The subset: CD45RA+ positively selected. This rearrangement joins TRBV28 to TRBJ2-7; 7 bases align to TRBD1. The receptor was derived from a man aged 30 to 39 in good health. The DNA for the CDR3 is TGTGCCAGCAGTCGGAACTTCAGGGGGTATTGGTACTTC. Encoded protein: CASSRNFRGYWYF.